The 18 T cell receptor beta chains below come from one sample, sequenced in a study of read filtering for tumor transcriptome and immune sequencing. The library was built from around 400 ng RNA with molecular barcoded adaptors for alpha/delta and beta/gamma chains. TCRdb re-called the reads through MiXCR, storing one row per CDR3 protein. Among more than 30,000 distinct CDR3 sequences listed, about an eighth were seen once. Sequenced sample: a population of CD138-negative cells sorted from bone marrow. These receptors were taken from a donor at least 40 years old with multiple myeloma.

The table lists this clonotype with a count of one. A clone one base away is much larger, so this may be a read error. This rearrangement joins TRBV20-1 to TRBJ2-3, with 7 bases that match TRBD2. Trimming at V came to 2 bases and at J to 5 bases, leaving 10 bases not matched to a gene. CDR3 length: 15 residues. Germline lookup yields CDR1 DFQATT and CDR2 SNEGSKA (reference sequence). DNA for the CDR3: TGCAGTGCTAGACCTCCAAGCGGGAAGGTAGATACGCAGTATTTT. This sequence encodes CSARPPSGKVDTQYF.

There are many counts of this clonotype. The V gene is TRBV24-1, the J gene TRBJ2-1, with 14 bases identical to TRBD2. The CDR3 runs 16 residues. Per the germline V gene, CDR1 is KGHDR and CDR2 is SFDVKD. Trimming took 5 bases from V and 7 from J; bases not matched to a gene: 6. The CDR3 coding sequence is TGTGCCACCAGTGCCGGGACTAGCGGGAGCGGTAATGAGCAGTTCTTC. Translating gives CATSAGTSGSGNEQFF.

This clonotype was detected ten times or more. This chain links TRBV6-6 with TRBJ2-7, with D unresolved. The V end lost 5 bases, the J end lost 0 bases, and 5 bases lay between the germline ends. Looked up from germline, CDR1 is MNHNY and CDR2 is SVGAGI (reference sequence). The CDR3 runs 12 residues. This CDR3 reads CASSEISYEQYF. The CDR3 DNA is TGTGCCAGCAGTGAAATCTCCTACGAGCAGTACTTC.

This clonotype occurred many times. The chain combines TRBV25-1 with TRBJ1-2; D gene ambiguous. V lost 0 bases and J lost 2, with 7 bases in between. Germline lookup yields CDR1 MGHDK and CDR2 SYGVNS. The length of the CDR3 is 14 residues. CDR3 sequence: CASSEYGSNYGYTF. CDR3 nucleotides: TGTGCCAGCAGTGAATACGGCTCCAACTATGGCTACACCTTC.

In its sample, this clonotype was seen many times. The gene calls are TRBV6-1 and TRBJ2-5, with 8 nucleotides matching TRBD1. The CDR3 runs 12 residues. V shed 5 bases, J shed 4 bases, and the junction held 0 bases outside the gene matches. Germline CDR1 MNHNS, CDR2 SASEGT. The CDR3 nucleotides read TGTGCCAGCAGTACAGGGGGAGAGACCCAGTACTTC. The encoded protein is CASSTGGETQYF.

This clonotype showed up many times. This chain joins TRBV7-2 and TRBJ2-7, with D tentatively TRBD2 (7 bases). V lost 5 bases and J lost 5, with 16 bases in between. CDR1 SGHTA and CDR2 FQGNSA come from the germline V gene. The CDR3 has 14 amino acids. CDR3: CASSPRGGGHEQYF. CDR3 bases: TGTGCCAGCAGCCCGAGGGGGGGAGGGCACGAGCAGTACTTC.

In its sample, this clonotype was seen many times. The chain carries TRBV5-1 and TRBJ1-1; D possibly corresponds to TRBD1 (6 bases). The CDR3 is 13 amino acids. V lost 3 bases and J lost 10, with 16 bases in between. Germline values: CDR1 SGHRS, CDR2 YFSETQ. This chain's CDR3 is CASSSPGVLGAFF. The CDR3, as DNA: TGCGCCAGCAGCTCCCCAGGGGTTCTAGGAGCTTTCTTT.

This clonotype showed up many times. V usage is TRBV6-2 or TRBV6-3 and J usage is TRBJ2-1; TRBD2 aligns across 11 bases. After removal of 8 bases from V and 2 bases from J, the junction contained 2 bases not matched to a gene. Germline CDR1 reads MNHEY; CDR2 reads SVGEGT. This CDR3 is built from 14 residues. CDR3 sequence reads: CASASGRTYNEQFF. The DNA of the CDR3 is TGTGCCAGCGCTAGCGGGAGGACCTACAATGAGCAGTTCTTC.

The table lists this clonotype with a few counts. This could be a read error, since a much larger clone is one nucleotide away. This chain joins TRBV7-9 and TRBJ2-7; maybe TRBD2 (6 bases). Germline loops: CDR1 SEHNR, CDR2 FQNEAQ (reference sequence). The CDR3 has 14 amino acids. The CDR3 nucleotides are TGTGCCATCAGCTCCTGGACTAACTCCTACGAGCAGTACTTC. This encodes CAISSWTNSYEQYF.

This clonotype was seen repeatedly, ten times or more. V gene TRBV18 combines with J gene TRBJ1-1; the D is unclear. Germline V gene data show CDR1 as KGHSH and CDR2 as LQKENI. This CDR3 comprises 13 residues. V lost 6 bases to trimming and J lost 3 bases, with 11 bases between them. The CDR3 here is CASSPGEHTEAFF. For the CDR3, the DNA is TGTGCCAGCTCCCCCGGGGAACACACTGAAGCTTTCTTT.

This clonotype was seen only a few times. This clone may be a read error of a much larger clone one base away. The rearrangement links TRBV11-2 to TRBJ2-1; 8 positions agree with TRBD2. The CDR3 has 17 residues. Per germline, CDR1 SGHAT and CDR2 FQNNGV. V was clipped by 2 bases and J by 4 bases; unmatched bases: 10. The CDR3 nucleotides are TGTGCCAGCAGCTTAAGACTAACTAGCGGATATTACAATGAGCAGTTCTTC. Protein product: CASSLRLTSGYYNEQFF.

This clonotype has at least ten counts. The V and J genes are TRBV27 and TRBJ2-2; no clear D gene. Per the germline V gene, CDR1 is MNHEY and CDR2 is SMNVEV (reference sequence). The CDR3 consists of 14 residues. The V end lost 7 bases, the J end lost 3 bases, and 12 bases lay between the germline ends. In DNA form, the CDR3 reads TGTGCCAGCAAGTCTAAGGCCTACACCGGGGAGCTGTTTTTT. Protein: CASKSKAYTGELFF.

This clonotype occurred many times. The V call is TRBV5-1, the J call TRBJ2-7; weak D call: TRBD2 (6 bases). In germline, CDR1 is SGHRS, CDR2 YFSETQ. Deletions cut 2 bases from V and 1 base from J, with 10 bases between. The CDR3 extends over 14 amino acids. As DNA, the CDR3 is TGCGCCAGCAGCTTATTGGGGGGTTCCTACGAGCAGTACTTC. This codes for CASSLLGGSYEQYF.

The rearrangement joins TRBV11-2 to TRBJ2-7, with 9 bases lining up with TRBD1. The germline gives CDR1 SGHAT, CDR2 FQNNGV. With 2 bases clipped from V and 0 bases from J, the junction kept 8 bases outside the gene matches. CDR3 length equals 17 residues. Here the CDR3 reads CASSLSRDRVSSYEQYF. The CDR3 DNA reads as TGTGCCAGCAGCTTATCCCGGGACAGGGTCAGCTCCTACGAGCAGTACTTC.

This clonotype occurred many times. V usage is TRBV12-3 or TRBV12-4 and J usage is TRBJ1-4, with 8 bases matching TRBD1. CDR3 length: 15 amino acids. V lost 5 bases, J lost 1 base, and 3 bases stayed unmatched. The CDR3 sequence is CASSPTGGTNEKLFF. The CDR3 DNA reads as TGTGCCAGCAGTCCTACAGGGGGAACTAATGAAAAACTGTTTTTT.

This clonotype has ten or more counts. This chain uses TRBV5-5 with TRBJ2-2, with 8 bases identical to TRBD1. Germline V gene sequence: CDR1 SGHKS, CDR2 YYEKEE (reference sequence). The CDR3 length is 17 residues. V shed 4 bases, J shed 4 bases, and the junction held 12 bases outside the gene matches. The CDR3 sequence is CASSPWTGQVSTGELFF. The CDR3 nucleotides read TGTGCCAGCAGCCCCTGGACAGGGCAGGTTAGCACCGGGGAGCTGTTTTTT. The whole variable domain, remainder taken from reference TRBV5-5 and TRBJ2-2, is DAGVTQSPTHLIKTRGQQVTLRCSPISGHKSVSWYQQVLGQGPQFIFQYYEKEERGRGNFPDRFSARQFPNYSSELNVNALLLGDSALYLCASSPWTGQVSTGELFFGEGSRLTVL.

Many counts were recorded for this clonotype. CDR3 DNA: TGTGCCAGCAGTGAAGCGCCCATATTCCAAGCTTTCTTT. It encodes CASSEAPIFQAFF. This chain connects TRBV6-1 to TRBJ1-1, with D hard to call. This CDR3 comprises 13 residues. The V and J ends lost 0 bases and 9 bases respectively, with 11 bases between them. Germline V CDR1 and CDR2: MNHNS, SASEGT.

Notes on this clonotype: This may be a read error, as it is one base from a much larger clone. The chain is built from TRBV4-1 and TRBJ2-1; D is unclear. V lost 1 base to trimming and J lost 4 bases, with 14 bases between them. Germline CDR1 MGHRA, CDR2 YSYEKL. This CDR3 spans 16 amino acids. The CDR3 spells CASSQVSLMEYNEQFF. The CDR3 DNA follows: TGCGCCAGCAGCCAAGTGTCACTCATGGAATACAATGAGCAGTTCTTC.